This T cell receptor (beta chain) was sequenced in a study of T cells in Graves' hyperthyroidism and ophthalmopathy. Whole-study context: The blood sample was taken at first diagnosis, before treatment began.

Orbital computed tomography and thyroid ultrasound, together with serum TRAb and thyroxine and clinical symptoms, were used for diagnoses. This clonotype was seen many times. RNA transcripts were the template for amplifying TCR beta CDR3 regions. First-round RT-PCR targeting the TCR CDR3 was performed with the HTBI primer set. MiXCR, applied by TCRdb to the multiplex PCR reads, yields one record per CDR3 protein. The sample lists a few hundred thousand distinct CDR3 sequences, less than 25% occurring once. Germline CDR1 MDHEN, CDR2 SYDVKM. The CDR3 spans 12 residues. V lost 9 bases, J lost 5 bases, and 11 bases lay in between.

The sample taken for sequencing was blood. The sequence came from a man younger than 30 with Graves' hyperthyroidism. The J gene is TRBJ1-3, the V gene TRBV28; D possibly corresponds to TRBD1 (5 bases). The CDR3 sequence: CASGTSRNTIYF. The CDR3 nucleotides read TGTGCCAGTGGGACGTCCCGAAACACCATATATTTT.